The 14 T cell receptor beta chains below all came from one sample that was sequenced in a study of blood T cell repertoires in COVID-19. Sequencing used immunoSEQ multiplex PCR; TCRdb keeps in-frame clones, though not all of them. The data contain about 360,000 clones, 80% to 90% of them singletons. Sequencing was carried out using peripheral blood. The receptors were sampled from a woman in her fifties or sixties with COVID-19, enrolled during active disease.

CDR3 protein: CASSLGAGVYLGYGYTF. For the CDR3, the DNA is TGCGCCAGCAGCTTGGGCGCAGGGGTATATCTTGGATATGGCTACACCTTC. V gene TRBV5-1 combines with J gene TRBJ1-2, with D possibly matching TRBD1 (6 bases). Germline CDR1 reads SGHRS; CDR2 reads YFSETQ. CDR3 size: 17 residues. Trimming took off 0 bases at V and 5 bases at J, with 20 bases between the two ends.

V and J are TRBV9 and TRBJ2-3; D call uncertain. CDR1 SGDLS and CDR2 YYNGEE come from the germline V gene. This CDR3 comprises 13 residues. V lost 0 bases to trimming and J lost 4 bases, with 6 bases between them. The CDR3 sequence is CASSVGVPDTQYF. CDR3 sequence (DNA): TGTGCCAGCAGCGTAGGCGTCCCAGATACGCAGTATTTT. Combining the CDR3 with reference TRBV9 and TRBJ2-3 gives the whole variable domain DSGVTQTPKHLITATGQRVTLRCSPRSGDLSVYWYQQSLDQGLQFLIQYYNGEERAKGNILERFSAQQFPDLHSELNLSSLELGDSALYFCASSVGVPDTQYFGPGTRLTVL.

This chain's CDR3 is CASSEDSVYEQYF. CDR3 DNA sequence: TGTGCCAGCAGCGAGGACAGCGTCTACGAGCAGTACTTC. The gene calls are TRBV9 and TRBJ2-7, with D possibly being TRBD1 (6 bases). The CDR3 runs to 13 residues. V was shortened by 3 bases and J by 3 bases, with 10 bases between the two germline ends. CDR1 and CDR2 (germline): SGDLS, YYNGEE.

This chain uses TRBV2 with TRBJ2-3; 7 nucleotides agree with TRBD1. CDR1 is SNHLY, CDR2 FYNNEI, per germline. V was pared by 8 bases and J by 1 base, with 3 bases of the junction left unmatched. The CDR3 spans 13 residues. The CDR3 nucleotides are TGTGCCAGCTACGGACAGGGCACAGATACGCAGTATTTT. Residues: CASYGQGTDTQYF.

The chain has TRBV9 and TRBJ1-3, with 7 bases that match TRBD1. Trimming removed 3 bases from V and 2 bases from J; junction bases left unmatched: 5. Germline V gene sequence: CDR1 SGDLS, CDR2 YYNGEE. This CDR3 region has 15 residues. The CDR3 bases are TGTGCCAGCAGCGCCCCGGGACAGCCTGGAAACACCATATATTTT. It specifies CASSAPGQPGNTIYF.

This chain connects TRBV7-2 to TRBJ1-4; D is ambiguous. V was pared by 1 base and J by 8 bases, with 8 bases between. Germline V CDR1 and CDR2: SGHTA, FQGNSA. The CDR3 runs 13 residues. The CDR3 here is CASSLVTGEKLFF. CDR3 DNA: TGTGCCAGCAGCTTAGTGACGGGGGAAAAACTGTTTTTT.

This clone has a handful of counts. The chain recombines TRBV5-1 with TRBJ1-1, with TRBD1 matching over 8 bases. The ends lost 2 bases at V and 3 bases at J; junction bases unmatched: 3. In germline, CDR1 is SGHRS, CDR2 YFSETQ. The CDR3 covers 14 residues. The CDR3 DNA sequence: TGCGCCAGCAGCTTAACGGGACAGGACACTGAAGCTTTCTTT. It yields the protein CASSLTGQDTEAFF.

This chain connects TRBV5-1 to TRBJ2-3, with 10 bases aligning to TRBD1. The V gene's germline CDR1 is SGHRS and CDR2 YFSETQ. The CDR3 covers 16 residues. The V segment lost 1 base and the J segment 5 bases; nucleotides outside the gene matches: 7. CDR3 protein: CASSLKGQGLIDTQYF. Here the CDR3 DNA reads TGCGCCAGCAGCTTGAAGGGACAGGGGTTGATAGATACGCAGTATTTT.

V is TRBV5-3 and J is TRBJ2-7, with unresolved D. TRBV5-3 is an ORF, with its function uncertain. The CDR3 runs to 14 residues. Trimming took off 4 bases at V and 0 bases at J, with 11 bases between the two ends. The CDR3 protein is CARSSEISSYEQYF. DNA for the CDR3: TGTGCCAGAAGCAGTGAGATTAGCTCCTACGAGCAGTACTTC.

The chain carries TRBV6-5 and TRBJ2-7, with TRBD1 matching 8 bases. Losses at the gene ends were 6 bases for V and 5 bases for J; bases not matched to a gene: 6. Germline values: CDR1 MNHEY, CDR2 SVGAGI. CDR3 length: 13 amino acids. As DNA, the CDR3 is TGTGCCAGCAGACAGGGGGTTGTCGACGAGCAGTACTTC. Protein sequence: CASRQGVVDEQYF.

Here the CDR3 DNA reads TGTGCCAGCAGGGCTGGACAGGGGGGACATGGCTACACCTTC. Encoded protein: CASRAGQGGHGYTF. This chain joins TRBV5-6 and TRBJ1-2; 10 nucleotides line up with TRBD1. This CDR3 is 14 amino acids long. CDR1 SGHDT and CDR2 YYEEEE come from the germline V gene. V dropped 5 bases and J dropped 6; count of bases not matched to a gene: 7.

The gene calls are TRBV18 and TRBJ2-7; TRBD1 aligns across 9 bases. Trimming at V came to 4 bases and at J to 6 bases, leaving 10 bases not matched to a gene. CDR1 and CDR2 from the germline V gene are KGHSH and LQKENI. The CDR3 is 15 residues long. This chain's CDR3 is CASSQSGTGRSEQYF. CDR3 nucleotide sequence: TGTGCCAGCTCACAGTCCGGGACAGGGCGGAGCGAGCAGTACTTC.

This chain joins TRBV2 and TRBJ1-6; D not certain. The germline CDR1 and CDR2 sequences are SNHLY and FYNNEI. Trimming shortened V by 3 bases and J by 8 bases, and 5 bases separated the two germline ends. The CDR3 length is 12 residues. In DNA, the CDR3 is TGTGCCAGCAGTGACGGTTATTCACCCCTCCACTTT. Translation gives CASSDGYSPLHF.

The CDR3 protein is CASSQYRQETTDTQYF. CDR3 sequence (DNA): TGTGCCAGCAGTCAATATCGACAGGAAACCACAGATACGCAGTATTTT. The V gene is TRBV6-6, the J gene TRBJ2-3; possible D gene TRBD1, 6 bases. Trimming cost V 5 bases and J 2 bases, with 17 bases left between them. The CDR3 sequence is 16 residues long. The V gene's germline CDR1 is MNHNY and CDR2 SVGAGI (reference sequence).